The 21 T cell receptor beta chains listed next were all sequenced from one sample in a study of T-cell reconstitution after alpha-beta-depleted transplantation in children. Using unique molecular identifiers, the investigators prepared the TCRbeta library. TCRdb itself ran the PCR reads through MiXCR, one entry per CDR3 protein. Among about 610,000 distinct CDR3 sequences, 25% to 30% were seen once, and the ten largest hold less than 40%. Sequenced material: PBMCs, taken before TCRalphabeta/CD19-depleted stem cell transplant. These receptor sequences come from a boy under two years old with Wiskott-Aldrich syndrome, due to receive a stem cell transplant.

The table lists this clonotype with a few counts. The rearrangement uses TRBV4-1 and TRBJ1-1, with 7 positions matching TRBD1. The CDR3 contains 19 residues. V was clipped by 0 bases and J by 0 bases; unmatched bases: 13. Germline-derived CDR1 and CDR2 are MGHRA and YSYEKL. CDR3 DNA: TGCGCCAGCAGCCAAGATACCCCCGGAGGGGGCGTGATGAACACTGAAGCTTTCTTT. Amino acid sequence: CASSQDTPGGGVMNTEAFF.

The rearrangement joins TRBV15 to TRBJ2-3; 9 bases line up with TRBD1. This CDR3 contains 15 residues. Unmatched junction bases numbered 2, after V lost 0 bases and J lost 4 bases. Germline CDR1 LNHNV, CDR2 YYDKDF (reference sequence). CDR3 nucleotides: TGTGCCACCAGCAGAGATGGGACAGGGTCAGATACGCAGTATTTT. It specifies CATSRDGTGSDTQYF.

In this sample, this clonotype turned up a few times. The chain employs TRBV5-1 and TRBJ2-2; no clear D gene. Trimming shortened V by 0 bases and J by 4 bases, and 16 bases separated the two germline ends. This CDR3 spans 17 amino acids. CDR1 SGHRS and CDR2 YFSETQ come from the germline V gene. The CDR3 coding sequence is TGCGCCAGCAGCTTGGAACCCCGGCCAGGCCTCACCGGGGAGCTGTTTTTT. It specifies CASSLEPRPGLTGELFF. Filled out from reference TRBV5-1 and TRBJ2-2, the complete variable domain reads KAGVTQTPRYLIKTRGQQVTLSCSPISGHRSVSWYQQTPGQGLQFLFEYFSETQRNKGNFPGRFSGRQFSNSRSEMNVSTLELGDSALYLCASSLEPRPGLTGELFFGEGSRLTVL.

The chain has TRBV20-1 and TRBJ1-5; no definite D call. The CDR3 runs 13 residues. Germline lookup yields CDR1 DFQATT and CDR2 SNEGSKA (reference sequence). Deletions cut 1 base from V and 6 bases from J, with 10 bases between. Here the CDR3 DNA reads TGCAGTGCTAGAGCGGGGATAGGTCAGCCCCAGCATTTT. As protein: CSARAGIGQPQHF.

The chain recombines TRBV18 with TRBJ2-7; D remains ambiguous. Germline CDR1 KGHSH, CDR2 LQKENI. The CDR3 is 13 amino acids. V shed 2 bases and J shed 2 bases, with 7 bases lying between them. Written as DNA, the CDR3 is TGTGCCAGCTCACCAGGGATCGCCTACGAGCAGTACTTC. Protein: CASSPGIAYEQYF.

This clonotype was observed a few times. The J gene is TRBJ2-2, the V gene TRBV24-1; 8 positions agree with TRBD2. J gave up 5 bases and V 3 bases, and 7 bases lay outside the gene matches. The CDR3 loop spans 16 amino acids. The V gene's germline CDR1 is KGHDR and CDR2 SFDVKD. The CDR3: CATSDRTGGKTGELFF. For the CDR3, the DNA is TGTGCCACCAGTGATCGTACGGGGGGGAAGACCGGGGAGCTGTTTTTT.

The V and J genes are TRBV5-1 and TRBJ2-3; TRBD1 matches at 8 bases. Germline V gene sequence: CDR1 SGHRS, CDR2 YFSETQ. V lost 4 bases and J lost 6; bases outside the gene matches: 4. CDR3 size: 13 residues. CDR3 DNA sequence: TGCGCCAGCAGCGGGACAGGAGTTGATACGCAGTATTTT. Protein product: CASSGTGVDTQYF.

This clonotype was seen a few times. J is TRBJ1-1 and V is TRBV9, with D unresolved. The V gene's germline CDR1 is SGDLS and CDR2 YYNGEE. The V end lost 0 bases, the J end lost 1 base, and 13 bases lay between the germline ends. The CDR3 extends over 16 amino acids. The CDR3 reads CASSVAQGIGNTEAFF. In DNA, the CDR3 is TGTGCCAGCAGCGTAGCCCAAGGAATCGGGAACACTGAAGCTTTCTTT.

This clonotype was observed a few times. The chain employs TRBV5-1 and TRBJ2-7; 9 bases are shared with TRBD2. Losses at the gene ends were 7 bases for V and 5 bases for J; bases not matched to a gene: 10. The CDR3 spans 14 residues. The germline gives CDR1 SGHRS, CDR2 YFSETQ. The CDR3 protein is CASGSTAGGHEQYF. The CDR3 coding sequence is TGCGCCAGCGGCAGTACGGCGGGAGGGCACGAGCAGTACTTC.

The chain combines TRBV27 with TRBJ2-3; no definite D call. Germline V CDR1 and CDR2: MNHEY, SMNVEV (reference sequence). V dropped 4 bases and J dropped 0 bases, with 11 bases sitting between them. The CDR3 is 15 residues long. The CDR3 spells CASSYSRTSTDTQYF. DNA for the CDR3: TGTGCCAGCAGTTACTCCCGTACTAGCACAGATACGCAGTATTTT.

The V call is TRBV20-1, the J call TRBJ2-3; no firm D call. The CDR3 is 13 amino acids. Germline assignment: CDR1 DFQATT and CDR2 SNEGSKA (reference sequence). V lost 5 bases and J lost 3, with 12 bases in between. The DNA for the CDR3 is TGCAGTGCTCGACACCTAGGTACAGATACGCAGTATTTT. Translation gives CSARHLGTDTQYF.

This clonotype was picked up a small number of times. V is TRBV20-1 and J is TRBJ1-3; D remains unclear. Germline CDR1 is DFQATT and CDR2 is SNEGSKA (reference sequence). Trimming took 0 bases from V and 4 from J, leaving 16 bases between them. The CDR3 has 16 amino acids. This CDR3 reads CSARDPARGRGNTIYF. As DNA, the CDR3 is TGCAGTGCTAGAGATCCGGCTCGTGGGAGGGGAAACACCATATATTTT.

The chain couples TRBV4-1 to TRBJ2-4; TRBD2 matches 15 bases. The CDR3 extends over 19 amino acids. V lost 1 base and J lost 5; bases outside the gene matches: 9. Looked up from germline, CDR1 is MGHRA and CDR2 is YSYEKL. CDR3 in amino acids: CASSQVGTSGRKYENIQYF. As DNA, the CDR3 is TGCGCCAGCAGCCAAGTCGGGACTAGCGGGAGGAAGTACGAAAACATTCAGTACTTC.

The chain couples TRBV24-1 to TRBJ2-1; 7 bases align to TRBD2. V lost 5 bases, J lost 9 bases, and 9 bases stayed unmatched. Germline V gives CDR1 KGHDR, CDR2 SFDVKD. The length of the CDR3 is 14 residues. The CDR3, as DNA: TGTGCCACCAGTGGGCAGGTCTGGGGGGGTGAGCAGTTCTTC. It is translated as CATSGQVWGGEQFF.

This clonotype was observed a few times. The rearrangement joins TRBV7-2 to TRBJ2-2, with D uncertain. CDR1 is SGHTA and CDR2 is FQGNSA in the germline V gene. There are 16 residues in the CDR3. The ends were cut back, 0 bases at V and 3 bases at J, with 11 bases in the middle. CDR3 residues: CASSLAARTYTGELFF. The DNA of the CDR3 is TGTGCCAGCAGCTTAGCTGCTAGAACCTACACCGGGGAGCTGTTTTTT.

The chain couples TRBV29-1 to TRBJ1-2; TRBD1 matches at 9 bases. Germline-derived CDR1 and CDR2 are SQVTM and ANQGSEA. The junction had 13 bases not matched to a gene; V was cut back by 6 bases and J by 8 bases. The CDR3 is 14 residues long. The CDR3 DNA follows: TGCAGCGTGCGAATGGGGACAGGGCAGGGAGGCTACACCTTC. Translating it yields CSVRMGTGQGGYTF. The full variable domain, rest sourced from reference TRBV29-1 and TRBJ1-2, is SAVISQKPSRDICQRGTSLTIQCQVDSQVTMMFWYRQQPGQSLTLIATANQGSEATYESGFVIDKFPISRPNLTFSTLTVSNMSPEDSSIYLCSVRMGTGQGGYTFGSGTRLTVV.

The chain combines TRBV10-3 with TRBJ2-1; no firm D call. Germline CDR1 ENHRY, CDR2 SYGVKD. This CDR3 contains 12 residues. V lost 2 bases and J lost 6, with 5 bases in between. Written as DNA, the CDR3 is TGTGCCATCAGTGAGAAGGGCAATGAGCAGTTCTTC. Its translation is CAISEKGNEQFF.

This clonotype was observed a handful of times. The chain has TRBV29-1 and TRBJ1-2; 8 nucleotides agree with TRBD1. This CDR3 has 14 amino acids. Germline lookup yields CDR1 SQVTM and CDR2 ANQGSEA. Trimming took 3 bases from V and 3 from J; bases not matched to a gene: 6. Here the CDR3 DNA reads TGCAGCGTTGACTTCGGGACAGGATACTATGGCTACACCTTC. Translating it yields CSVDFGTGYYGYTF.

In nucleotides, the CDR3 is TGCAGTGCTAGAGATGGGACAGCCCACTATGGCTACACCTTC. Translated: CSARDGTAHYGYTF. The chain links TRBV20-1 to TRBJ1-2; 7 positions agree with TRBD1. The CDR3 is 14 amino acids. Germline V CDR1 and CDR2: DFQATT, SNEGSKA (reference sequence). The J segment lost 3 bases and the V segment lost 0 bases, leaving 4 bases of the junction unmatched.

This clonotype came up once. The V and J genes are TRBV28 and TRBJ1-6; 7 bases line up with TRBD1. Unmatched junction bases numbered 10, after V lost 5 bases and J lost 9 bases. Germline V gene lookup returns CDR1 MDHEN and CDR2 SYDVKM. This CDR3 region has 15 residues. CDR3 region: CASSTGAPWGSPLHF. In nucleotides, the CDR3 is TGTGCCAGCAGTACAGGGGCCCCCTGGGGTTCACCCCTCCACTTT.

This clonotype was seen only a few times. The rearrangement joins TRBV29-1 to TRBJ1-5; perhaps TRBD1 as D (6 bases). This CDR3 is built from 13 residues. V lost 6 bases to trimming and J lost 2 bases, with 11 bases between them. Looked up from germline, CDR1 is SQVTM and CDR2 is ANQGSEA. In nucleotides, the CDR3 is TGCAGCGTCACACAGGGAGGCAATCAGCCCCAGCATTTT. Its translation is CSVTQGGNQPQHF.